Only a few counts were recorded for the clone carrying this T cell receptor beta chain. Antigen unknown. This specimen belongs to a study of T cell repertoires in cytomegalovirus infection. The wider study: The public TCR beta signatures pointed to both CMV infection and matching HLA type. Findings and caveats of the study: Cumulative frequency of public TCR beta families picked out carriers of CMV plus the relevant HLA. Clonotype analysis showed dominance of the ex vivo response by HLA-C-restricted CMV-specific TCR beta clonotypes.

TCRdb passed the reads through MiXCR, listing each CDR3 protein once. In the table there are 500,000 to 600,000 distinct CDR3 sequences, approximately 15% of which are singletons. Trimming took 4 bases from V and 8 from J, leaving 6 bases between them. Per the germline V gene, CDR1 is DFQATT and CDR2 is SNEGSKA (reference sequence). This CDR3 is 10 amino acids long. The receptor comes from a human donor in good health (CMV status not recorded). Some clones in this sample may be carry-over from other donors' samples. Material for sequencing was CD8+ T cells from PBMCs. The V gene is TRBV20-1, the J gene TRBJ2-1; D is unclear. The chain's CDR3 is CSATRDEQFF. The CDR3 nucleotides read TGCAGTGCTACCCGAGATGAGCAGTTCTTC.